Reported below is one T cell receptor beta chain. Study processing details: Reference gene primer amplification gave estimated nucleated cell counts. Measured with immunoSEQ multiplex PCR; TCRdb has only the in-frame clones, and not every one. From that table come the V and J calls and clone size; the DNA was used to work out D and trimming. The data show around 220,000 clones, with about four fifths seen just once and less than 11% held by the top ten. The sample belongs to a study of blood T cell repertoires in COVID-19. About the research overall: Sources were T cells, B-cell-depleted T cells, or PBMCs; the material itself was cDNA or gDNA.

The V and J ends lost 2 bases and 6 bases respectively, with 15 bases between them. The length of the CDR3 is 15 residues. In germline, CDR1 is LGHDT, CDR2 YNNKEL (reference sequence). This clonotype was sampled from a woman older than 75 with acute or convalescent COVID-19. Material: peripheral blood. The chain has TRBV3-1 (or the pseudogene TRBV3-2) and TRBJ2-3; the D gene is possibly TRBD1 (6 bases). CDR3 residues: CASSQTRGGVDTQYF. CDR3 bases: TGTGCCAGCAGCCAAACCAGGGGCGGAGTCGATACGCAGTATTTT.